The entry that follows covers one TCR beta chain sequence. The data originate from a study of blood T cell repertoires in COVID-19. Study at large: There were acute and convalescent COVID-19 samples, and they came from the United States, Italy and Spain.

Germline V lookup: CDR1 SNHLY, CDR2 FYNNEI. The CDR3 consists of 18 residues. V trimming: 4 bases; J trimming: 0 bases; junction bases outside the gene matches: 12. Each participant's cohort was designated according to participant-reported clinical history. Profiled with immunoSEQ multiplex PCR; TCRdb holds only in-frame clones, not every one. The sample consists of under 150,000 clones, 60% to 80% of them appearing once. The source material was PBMCs or T cells enriched from blood (not recorded which). The sequence derives from a woman aged 45-65 years who had recovered from COVID-19. The chain carries TRBV2 and TRBJ2-7; 10 positions match TRBD1. The DNA of the CDR3 is TGTGCCAGCAGTGCGGTCCCGGGACAGGGGCACAGCTCCTACGAGCAGTACTTC. It specifies CASSAVPGQGHSSYEQYF. The variable domain in full, completed from reference TRBV2 and TRBJ2-7, reads EPEVTQTPSHQVTQMGQEVILRCVPISNHLYFYWYRQILGQKVEFLVSFYNNEISEKSEIFDDQFSVERPDGSNFTLKIRSTKLEDSAMYFCASSAVPGQGHSSYEQYFGPGTRLTVT.